These T cell receptor beta chains were read from a single sample in a study of a mutant IDH1 vaccine in newly diagnosed glioma. These receptors are not linked to any known antigen. Sequencing was performed with immunoSEQ multiplex PCR; in TCRdb, only in-frame clones are kept and a portion is missing. Of around 76,000 clones listed, 85% are singletons. The sample in question was PBMCs, obtained from a glioma patient whose treatment included an IDH1 peptide vaccine. The receptors were gathered from a woman aged 50 to 60 with glioma. Both conserved end residues are part of each CDR3. A D gene is named only where the DNA matches it firmly. Clone size, where shown, is once, few, many, or a class for clones that have expanded.

D | size | J | V | CDR3 | DNA
. | . | TRBJ1-4 | TRBV28 | CASSRLVGGNEKLFF | TGTGCCAGCAGTCGCCTCGTTGGGGGGAATGAAAAACTGTTTTTT
TRBD1 | . | TRBJ2-1 | TRBV28 | CASSLPGQGNEQFF | TGTGCCAGCAGTTTACCGGGACAGGGAAATGAGCAGTTCTTC
. | . | TRBJ2-7 | TRBV5-1 | CASSRGGQEIYEQYF | TGCGCCAGCAGCAGGGGGGGACAGGAGATCTACGAGCAGTACTTC
. | . | TRBJ2-1 | TRBV6-1 | CASSENPSRYNEQFF | TGTGCCAGCAGTGAAAATCCTAGCCGATACAATGAGCAGTTCTTC
. | once | TRBJ2-1 | TRBV2 | CASSEGAHNEQFF | TGTGCCAGCAGTGAAGGGGCCCACAATGAGCAGTTCTTC
. | . | TRBJ2-2 | TRBV11-2 | CASSLVQYTGELFF | TGTGCCAGCAGCTTAGTCCAGTACACCGGGGAGCTGTTTTTT
. | . | TRBJ2-5 | TRBV10-3 | CAISESGQKETQYF | TGTGCCATCAGTGAGTCCGGACAGAAAGAGACCCAGTACTTC
TRBD1 | . | TRBJ2-5 | TRBV29-1 | CSVSTGEETQYF | TGCAGCGTATCAACAGGGGAAGAGACCCAGTACTTC
. | . | TRBJ2-1 | TRBV19 | CASSFLGAPRDNEQFF | TGTGCCAGTAGTTTCCTCGGGGCCCCAAGGGACAATGAGCAGTTCTTC
. | . | TRBJ1-2 | TRBV15 | CATSREGSGYGYTF | TGTGCCACCAGCAGAGAAGGGTCAGGCTATGGCTACACCTTC
. | . | TRBJ2-2 | TRBV9 | CASSVGWGGGRTGELFF | TGTGCCAGCAGCGTAGGTTGGGGAGGGGGACGCACCGGGGAGCTGTTTTTT
TRBD1 | . | TRBJ1-3 | TRBV10-3 | CAISASTGQEGNTIYF | TGTGCCATCAGTGCGTCAACCGGACAGGAGGGAAACACCATATATTTT
. | . | TRBJ2-7 | TRBV6-1 | CASSDMGWGTYEQYF | TGTGCCAGCAGTGATATGGGGTGGGGGACCTACGAGCAGTACTTC
. | . | TRBJ1-2 | TRBV28 | CASSPGGGYGYTF | TGTGCCAGCAGCCCCGGGGGGGGCTATGGCTACACCTTC
. | . | TRBJ1-2 | TRBV10-2 | CASSETHRNGYTF | TGCGCCAGCAGTGAGACACACAGGAATGGCTACACCTTC
. | . | TRBJ2-7 | TRBV30 | CAWSVGGVSYEQYF | TGTGCCTGGAGTGTGGGGGGAGTCTCCTACGAGCAGTACTTC
. | . | TRBJ1-3 | TRBV29-1 | CSVEDHNNSGNTIYF | TGCAGCGTTGAAGACCACAACAACTCTGGAAACACCATATATTTT
. | . | TRBJ1-4 | TRBV5-1 | CASSLATGADEKLFF | TGCGCCAGCAGCTTGGCCACGGGGGCAGATGAAAAACTGTTTTTT
TRBD1 | many | TRBJ2-7 | TRBV10-1 | CASSQGDTYEQYF | TGCGCCAGCAGTCAGGGGGACACCTACGAGCAGTACTTC
TRBD2 | . | TRBJ2-5 | TRBV2 | CASSPLTSGPGETQYF | TGTGCCAGCAGTCCTCTCACTAGCGGCCCAGGGGAGACCCAGTACTTC
. | few | TRBJ2-1 | TRBV6-1 | CASSGGRNEQFF | TGTGCCAGCAGTGGTGGGCGGAATGAGCAGTTCTTC
TRBD1 | . | TRBJ1-1 | TRBV19 | CASINRAGGTEAFF | TGTGCCAGTATCAATAGGGCAGGGGGCACTGAAGCTTTCTTT
. | . | TRBJ2-7 | TRBV9 | CASSPSQDGSSYEQYF | TGTGCCAGCAGCCCATCCCAGGACGGTAGCTCCTACGAGCAGTACTTC
. | few | TRBJ2-7 | TRBV2 | CASIPTGDSYEQYF | TGTGCCAGCATCCCAACGGGAGACTCCTACGAGCAGTACTTC
. | . | TRBJ1-6 | TRBV30 | CAWSVGGTYNSPLHF | TGTGCCTGGAGTGTAGGAGGGACCTATAATTCACCCCTCCACTTT